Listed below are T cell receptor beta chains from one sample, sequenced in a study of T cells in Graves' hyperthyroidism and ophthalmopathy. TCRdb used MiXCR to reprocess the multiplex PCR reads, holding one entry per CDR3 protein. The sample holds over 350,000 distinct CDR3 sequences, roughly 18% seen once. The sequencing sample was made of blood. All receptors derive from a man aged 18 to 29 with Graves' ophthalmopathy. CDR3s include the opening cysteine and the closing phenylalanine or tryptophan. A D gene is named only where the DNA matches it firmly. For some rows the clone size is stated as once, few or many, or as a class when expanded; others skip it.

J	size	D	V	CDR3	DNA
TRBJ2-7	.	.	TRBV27	CASSLYSTYEQYF	TGTGCCAGCAGTTTGTACAGTACCTACGAGCAGTACTTC
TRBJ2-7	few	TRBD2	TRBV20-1	CSARDAGGWEQYF	TGCAGTGCTAGAGACGCGGGGGGATGGGAGCAGTACTTC
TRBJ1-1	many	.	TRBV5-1	CASSPWTAGEDTEAFF	TGCGCCAGCAGCCCCTGGACAGCAGGTGAGGACACTGAAGCTTTCTTT
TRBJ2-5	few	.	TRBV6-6	CASSYVRGWETQYF	TGTGCCAGCAGTTACGTCAGGGGTTGGGAGACCCAGTACTTC
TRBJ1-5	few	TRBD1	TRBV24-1	CATSGGGASQPQHF	TGTGCCACCAGTGGAGGGGGCGCCTCCCAGCCCCAGCATTTT
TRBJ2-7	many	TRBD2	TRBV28	CASRGGYEQYF	TGTGCCAGCAGGGGGGGGTACGAGCAGTACTTC
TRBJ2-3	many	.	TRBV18	CASSPPRLDTQYF	TGTGCCAGCTCACCACCGCGGTTAGATACGCAGTATTTT
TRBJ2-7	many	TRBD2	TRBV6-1	CASSGSASGVEQYF	TGTGCCAGCAGTGGGTCGGCTAGCGGGGTGGAGCAGTACTTC
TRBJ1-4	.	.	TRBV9	CASSPPRNIATNEKLFF	TGTGCCAGCAGCCCGCCCCGGAACATTGCAACTAATGAAAAACTGTTTTTT
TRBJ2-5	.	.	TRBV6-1	CASTGDYFETQYF	TGTGCCAGCACAGGGGACTACTTCGAGACCCAGTACTTC
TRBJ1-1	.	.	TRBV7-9	CASRDRETEAFF	TGTGCCAGCAGGGACCGGGAGACTGAAGCTTTCTTT
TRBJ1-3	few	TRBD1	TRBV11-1	CASSAGQGAGNTIYF	TGTGCCAGCAGCGCCGGACAGGGTGCCGGAAACACCATATATTTT
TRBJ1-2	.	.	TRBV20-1	CSASILARAYTF	TGCAGTGCTAGTATCCTCGCCCGCGCCTACACCTTC
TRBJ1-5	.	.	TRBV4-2	CASSQDLSGAGVGNQPQHF	TGTGCCAGCAGCCAAGACCTTTCAGGGGCGGGGGTTGGCAATCAGCCCCAGCATTTT
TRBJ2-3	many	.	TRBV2	CASSDKEMEGDTQYF	TGTGCCAGCAGTGACAAGGAAATGGAGGGGGATACGCAGTATTTT
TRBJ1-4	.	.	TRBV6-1	CASSEIPGTPGEKLFF	TGTGCCAGCAGCGAAATACCCGGGACACCTGGTGAAAAACTGTTTTTT
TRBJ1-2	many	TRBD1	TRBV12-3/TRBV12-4	CASSLGGGSGYTF	TGTGCCAGCAGTTTAGGAGGGGGCTCTGGCTACACCTTC
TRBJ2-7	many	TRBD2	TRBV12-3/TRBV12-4	CASTLLGRGTSGTYEQYF	TGTGCCAGCACCTTATTGGGAAGGGGGACTAGCGGTACCTACGAGCAGTACTTC
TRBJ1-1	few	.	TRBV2	CASSGGGKVAFF	TGTGCCAGCAGTGGAGGGGGGAAGGTAGCTTTCTTT
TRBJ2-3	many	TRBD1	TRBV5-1	CASSPGTANTDTQYF	TGCGCCAGCAGCCCTGGGACAGCAAACACAGATACGCAGTATTTT
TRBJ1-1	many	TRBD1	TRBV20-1	CSAAGATGKDTEAFF	TGCAGTGCTGCGGGAGCGACAGGGAAGGATACTGAAGCTTTCTTT
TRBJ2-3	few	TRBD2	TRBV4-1	CASSPRMGVSGGADTQYF	TGCGCCAGCAGCCCCCGAATGGGGGTTAGCGGGGGGGCGGATACGCAGTATTTT
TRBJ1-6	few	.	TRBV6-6	CASSYSFGQPESPLHF	TGTGCCAGCAGTTACTCCTTTGGACAGCCTGAATCACCCCTCCACTTT
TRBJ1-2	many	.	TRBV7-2	CASSYPQGPSYGYTF	TGTGCCAGCAGCTACCCGCAGGGGCCGAGCTATGGCTACACCTTC
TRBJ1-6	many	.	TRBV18	CASSPFEDSPLHF	TGTGCCAGCTCACCATTCGAGGATTCACCCCTCCACTTT
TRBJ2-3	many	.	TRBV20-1	CSAADRTITDTQYF	TGCAGTGCTGCCGACAGGACAATCACAGATACGCAGTATTTT
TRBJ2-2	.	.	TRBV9	CASSVVSGINTGELFF	TGTGCCAGCAGCGTAGTTTCAGGGATTAACACCGGGGAGCTGTTTTTT
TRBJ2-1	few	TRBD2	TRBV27	CASSLIGAGGGNEQFF	TGTGCCAGCAGTTTAATAGGGGCGGGGGGAGGCAATGAGCAGTTCTTC
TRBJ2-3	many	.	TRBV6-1	CASSYAGPRGADTQYF	TGTGCCAGCAGTTATGCGGGACCCCGGGGCGCAGATACGCAGTATTTT
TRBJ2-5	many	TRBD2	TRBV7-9	CASSRDSSGGAETQYF	TGTGCCAGCAGTCGGGACTCTAGCGGGGGGGCCGAGACCCAGTACTTC
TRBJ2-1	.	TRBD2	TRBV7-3	CASSETGTSGGGEQFF	TGTGCCAGCAGCGAAACCGGGACTAGCGGGGGCGGTGAGCAGTTCTTC
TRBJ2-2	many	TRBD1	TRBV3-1	CASSQAGGRAGELFF	TGTGCCAGCAGCCAGGCAGGGGGCCGGGCCGGGGAGCTGTTTTTT
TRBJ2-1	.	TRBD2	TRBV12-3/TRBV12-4	CASSLWASGGEGQFF	TGTGCCAGCAGTTTGTGGGCTAGCGGGGGGGAAGGGCAGTTCTTC
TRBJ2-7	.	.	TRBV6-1	CASSPSQSGVGRGEQYF	TGTGCCAGCAGCCCTAGCCAGAGCGGGGTAGGCAGGGGGGAGCAGTACTTC
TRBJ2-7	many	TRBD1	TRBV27	CAVTGAGEAREQYF	TGTGCCGTCACAGGGGCAGGGGAAGCAAGGGAGCAGTACTTC
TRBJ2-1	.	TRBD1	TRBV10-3	CAISESDDRGVDEQFF	TGTGCCATCAGTGAGTCTGACGACAGGGGTGTCGATGAGCAGTTCTTC
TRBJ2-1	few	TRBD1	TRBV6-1	CASSGDRGYNEQFF	TGTGCCAGCAGTGGGGACAGGGGCTACAATGAGCAGTTCTTC
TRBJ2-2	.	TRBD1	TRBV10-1	CASSHDRVGTGELFF	TGCGCCAGCAGTCATGACAGGGTCGGTACCGGGGAGCTGTTTTTT
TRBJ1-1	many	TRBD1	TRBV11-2	CASSWGTGPQNTEAFF	TGTGCCAGCAGCTGGGGGACAGGGCCCCAGAACACTGAAGCTTTCTTT
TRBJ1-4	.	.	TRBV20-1	CSATAGNEKLFF	TGCAGTGCTACGGCAGGCAATGAAAAACTGTTTTTT
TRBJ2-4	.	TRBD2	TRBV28	CASSFPLSGGLAKNIQYF	TGTGCCAGCAGTTTCCCGCTTAGCGGGGGGTTAGCCAAAAACATTCAGTACTTC
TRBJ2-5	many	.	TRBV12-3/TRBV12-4	CASSPGAGTQYF	TGTGCCAGCAGTCCTGGAGCGGGGACCCAGTACTTC
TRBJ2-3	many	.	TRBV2	CASSSRGGGTDTQYF	TGTGCCAGCAGCTCAAGAGGGGGGGGGACAGATACGCAGTATTTT
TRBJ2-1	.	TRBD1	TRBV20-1	CSVPGQPIKPYNEQFF	TGCAGTGTCCCGGGACAGCCTATTAAACCCTACAATGAGCAGTTCTTC
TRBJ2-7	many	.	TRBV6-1	CASRRPGTSSYEQYF	TGTGCCAGCAGAAGACCCGGGACATCCTCCTACGAGCAGTACTTC
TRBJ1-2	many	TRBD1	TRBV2	CASSARDRTGYTF	TGTGCCAGCAGTGCTCGGGACAGAACAGGCTACACCTTC
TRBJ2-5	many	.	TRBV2	CASTEEVEETQYF	TGTGCCAGCACCGAAGAGGTAGAAGAGACCCAGTACTTC
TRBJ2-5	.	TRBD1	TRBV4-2	CASSQDPQTGGETQYF	TGTGCCAGCAGCCAAGATCCCCAGACAGGGGGAGAGACCCAGTACTTC
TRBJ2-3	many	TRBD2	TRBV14	CASSQGTSGVDTQYF	TGTGCCAGCAGCCAAGGGACTAGCGGGGTCGATACGCAGTATTTT
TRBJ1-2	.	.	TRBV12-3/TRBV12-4	CASSSPGRDYGYTF	TGTGCCAGCAGTTCCCCGGGAAGGGACTATGGCTACACCTTC
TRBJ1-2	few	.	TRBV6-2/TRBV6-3	CASNPAGRVGGYTF	TGTGCCAGCAACCCCGCCGGCAGGGTCGGTGGCTACACCTTC
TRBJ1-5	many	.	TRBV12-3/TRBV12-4	CASRPGPRPDQPQHF	TGTGCCAGCAGGCCGGGTCCCCGGCCGGATCAGCCCCAGCATTTT
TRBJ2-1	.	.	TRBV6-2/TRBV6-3	CASSYWDEQFF	TGTGCCAGCAGTTATTGGGATGAGCAGTTCTTC